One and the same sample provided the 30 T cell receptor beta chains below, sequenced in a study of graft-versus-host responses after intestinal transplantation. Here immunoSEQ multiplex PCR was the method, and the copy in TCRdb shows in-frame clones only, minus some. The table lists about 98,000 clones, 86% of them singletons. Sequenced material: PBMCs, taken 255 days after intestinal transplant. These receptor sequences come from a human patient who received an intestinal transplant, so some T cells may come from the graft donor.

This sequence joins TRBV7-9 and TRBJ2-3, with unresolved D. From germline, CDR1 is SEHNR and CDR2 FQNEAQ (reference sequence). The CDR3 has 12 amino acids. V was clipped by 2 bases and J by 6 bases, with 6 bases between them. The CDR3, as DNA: TGTGCCAGCAGCTTAAAAGGGGATACGCAGTATTTT. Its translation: CASSLKGDTQYF.

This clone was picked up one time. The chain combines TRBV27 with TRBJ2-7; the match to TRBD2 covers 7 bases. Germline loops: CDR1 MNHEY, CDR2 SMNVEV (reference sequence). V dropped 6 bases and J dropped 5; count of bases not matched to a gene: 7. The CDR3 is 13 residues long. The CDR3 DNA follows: TGTGCCAGCAGAGTCGGGAGGACCCACGAGCAGTACTTC. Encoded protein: CASRVGRTHEQYF.

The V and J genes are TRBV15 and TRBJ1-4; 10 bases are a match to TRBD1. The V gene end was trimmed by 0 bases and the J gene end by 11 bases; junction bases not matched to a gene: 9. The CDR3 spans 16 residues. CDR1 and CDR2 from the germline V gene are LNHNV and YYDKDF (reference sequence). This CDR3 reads CATSREGTGAGRKLFF. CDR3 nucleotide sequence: TGTGCCACCAGCAGAGAAGGGACAGGGGCCGGGCGGAAACTGTTTTTT.

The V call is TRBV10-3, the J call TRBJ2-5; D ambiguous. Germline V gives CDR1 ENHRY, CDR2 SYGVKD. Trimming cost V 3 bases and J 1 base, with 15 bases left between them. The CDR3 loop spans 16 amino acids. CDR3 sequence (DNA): TGTGCCATCAGTGAAGAATCTTCCTCACTCCAAGAGACCCAGTACTTC. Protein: CAISEESSSLQETQYF.

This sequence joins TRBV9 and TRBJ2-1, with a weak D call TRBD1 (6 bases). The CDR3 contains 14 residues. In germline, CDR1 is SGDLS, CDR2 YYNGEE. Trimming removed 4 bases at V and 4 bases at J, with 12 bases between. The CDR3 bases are TGTGCCAGCAGCACGGGGACACAGTACAATGAGCAGTTCTTC. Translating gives CASSTGTQYNEQFF.

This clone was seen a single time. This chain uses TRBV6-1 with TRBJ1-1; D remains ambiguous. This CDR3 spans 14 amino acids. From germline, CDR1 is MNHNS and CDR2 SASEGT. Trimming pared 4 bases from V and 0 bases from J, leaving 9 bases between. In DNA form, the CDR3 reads TGTGCCAGCAGTGTAGGGCTAATGAACACTGAAGCTTTCTTT. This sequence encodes CASSVGLMNTEAFF.

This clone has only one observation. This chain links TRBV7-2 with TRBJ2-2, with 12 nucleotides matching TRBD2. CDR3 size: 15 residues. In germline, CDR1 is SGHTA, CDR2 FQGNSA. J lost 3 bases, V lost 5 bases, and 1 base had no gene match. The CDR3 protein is CASSRLAGDTGELFF. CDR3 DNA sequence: TGTGCCAGCAGCCGACTAGCGGGAGACACCGGGGAGCTGTTTTTT.

CDR3 residues: CASSLGQGINQPQHF. Written as DNA, the CDR3 is TGTGCCAGCAGCCTCGGACAGGGGATAAATCAGCCCCAGCATTTT. J is TRBJ1-5 and V is TRBV11-2; 9 bases match TRBD1. This CDR3 spans 15 amino acids. Germline lookup yields CDR1 SGHAT and CDR2 FQNNGV. The junction had 6 bases not matched to a gene; V was cut back by 5 bases and J by 4 bases.

The CDR3 protein is CASSLDGTDTQYF. The CDR3 bases are TGTGCCAGCAGCTTGGATGGCACAGATACGCAGTATTTT. The J gene is TRBJ2-3, the V gene TRBV5-6, with D uncertain. The CDR3 is 13 amino acids. The V gene's germline CDR1 is SGHDT and CDR2 YYEEEE. V shed 0 bases and J shed 1 base, with 3 bases lying between them.

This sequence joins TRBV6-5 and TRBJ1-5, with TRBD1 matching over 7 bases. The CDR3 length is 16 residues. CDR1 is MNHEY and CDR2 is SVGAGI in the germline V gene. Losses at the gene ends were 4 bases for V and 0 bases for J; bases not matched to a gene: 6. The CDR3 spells CASSSTGQASNQPQHF. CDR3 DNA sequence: TGTGCCAGCAGTTCCACTGGACAGGCTAGCAATCAGCCCCAGCATTTT.

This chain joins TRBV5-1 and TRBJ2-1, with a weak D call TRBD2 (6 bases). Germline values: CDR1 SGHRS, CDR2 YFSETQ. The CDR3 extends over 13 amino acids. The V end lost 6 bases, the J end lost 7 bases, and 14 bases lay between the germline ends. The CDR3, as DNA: TGCGCCAGCAACCCCGGGACTTCGAATGAGCAGTTCTTC. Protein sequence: CASNPGTSNEQFF.

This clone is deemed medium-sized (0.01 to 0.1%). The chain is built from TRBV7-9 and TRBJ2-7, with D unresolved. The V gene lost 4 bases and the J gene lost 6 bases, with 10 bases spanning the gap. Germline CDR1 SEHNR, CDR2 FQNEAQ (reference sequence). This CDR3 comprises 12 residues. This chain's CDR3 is CASSYSDGEQYF. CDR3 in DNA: TGTGCCAGCAGCTACTCGGATGGCGAGCAGTACTTC.

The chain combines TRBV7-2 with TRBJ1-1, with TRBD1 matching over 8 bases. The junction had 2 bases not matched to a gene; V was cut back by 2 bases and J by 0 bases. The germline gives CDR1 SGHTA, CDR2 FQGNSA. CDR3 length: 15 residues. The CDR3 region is CASSLSDRVNTEAFF. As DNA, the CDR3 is TGTGCCAGCAGCTTATCGGACAGGGTGAACACTGAAGCTTTCTTT.

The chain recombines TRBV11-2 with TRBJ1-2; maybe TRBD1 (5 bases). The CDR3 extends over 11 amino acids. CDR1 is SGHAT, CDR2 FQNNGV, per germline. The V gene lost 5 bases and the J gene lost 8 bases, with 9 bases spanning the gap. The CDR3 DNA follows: TGTGCCAGCAGCCAGGGTAACGGCTACACCTTC. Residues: CASSQGNGYTF.

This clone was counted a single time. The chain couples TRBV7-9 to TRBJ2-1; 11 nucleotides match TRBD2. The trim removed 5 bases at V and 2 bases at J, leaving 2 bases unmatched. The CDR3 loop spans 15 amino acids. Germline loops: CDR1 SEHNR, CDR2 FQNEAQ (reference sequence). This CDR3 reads CASSPLAGAYNEQFF. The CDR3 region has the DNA TGTGCCAGCAGCCCACTAGCGGGGGCCTACAATGAGCAGTTCTTC. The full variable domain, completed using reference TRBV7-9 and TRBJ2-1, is DTGVSQNPRHKITKRGQNVTFRCDPISEHNRLYWYRQTLGQGPEFLTYFQNEAQLEKSRLLSDRFSAERPKGSFSTLEIQRTEQGDSAMYLCASSPLAGAYNEQFFGPGTRLTVL.

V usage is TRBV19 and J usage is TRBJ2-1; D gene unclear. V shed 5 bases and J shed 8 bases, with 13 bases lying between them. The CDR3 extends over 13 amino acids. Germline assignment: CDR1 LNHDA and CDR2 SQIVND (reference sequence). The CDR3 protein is CASSPSQRHEQFF. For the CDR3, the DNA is TGTGCCAGTAGTCCGTCCCAGCGCCATGAGCAGTTCTTC.

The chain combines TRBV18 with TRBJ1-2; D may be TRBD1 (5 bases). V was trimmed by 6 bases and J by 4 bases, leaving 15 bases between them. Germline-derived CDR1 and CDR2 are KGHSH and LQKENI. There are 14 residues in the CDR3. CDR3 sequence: CASSLDSFLYGYTF. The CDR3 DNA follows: TGTGCCAGCTCCCTCGACAGTTTCCTCTATGGCTACACCTTC.

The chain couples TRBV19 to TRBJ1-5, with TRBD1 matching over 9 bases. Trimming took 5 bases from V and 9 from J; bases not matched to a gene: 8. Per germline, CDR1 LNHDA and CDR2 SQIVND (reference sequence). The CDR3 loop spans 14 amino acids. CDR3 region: CASSFTGGGAPQHF. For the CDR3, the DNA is TGTGCCAGTAGTTTCACAGGGGGCGGTGCGCCCCAGCATTTT.

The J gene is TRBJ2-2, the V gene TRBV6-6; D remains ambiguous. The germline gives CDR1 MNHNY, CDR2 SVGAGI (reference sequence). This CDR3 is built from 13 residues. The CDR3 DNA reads TGTGCTTATTTACACCCCGAAGGCGGGGAGCTGTTTTTT. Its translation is CAYLHPEGGELFF.

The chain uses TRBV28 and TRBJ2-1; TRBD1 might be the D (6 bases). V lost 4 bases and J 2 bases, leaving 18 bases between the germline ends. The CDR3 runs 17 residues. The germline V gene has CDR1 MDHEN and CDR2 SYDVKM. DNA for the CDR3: TGTGCCAGCAGTTCCCCCATGACAGGTTTCCCCTACAATGAGCAGTTCTTC. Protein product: CASSSPMTGFPYNEQFF. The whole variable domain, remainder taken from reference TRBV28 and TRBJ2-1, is DVKVTQSSRYLVKRTGEKVFLECVQDMDHENMFWYRQDPGLGLRLIYFSYDVKMKEKGDIPEGYSVSREKKERFSLILESASTNQTSMYLCASSSPMTGFPYNEQFFGPGTRLTVL.

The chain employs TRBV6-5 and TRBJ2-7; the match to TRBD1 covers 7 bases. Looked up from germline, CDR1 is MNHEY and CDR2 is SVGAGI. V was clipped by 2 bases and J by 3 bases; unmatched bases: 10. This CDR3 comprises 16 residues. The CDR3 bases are TGTGCCAGCAGTTACCCTAGGACAGGACAGATCTACGAGCAGTACTTC. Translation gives CASSYPRTGQIYEQYF.

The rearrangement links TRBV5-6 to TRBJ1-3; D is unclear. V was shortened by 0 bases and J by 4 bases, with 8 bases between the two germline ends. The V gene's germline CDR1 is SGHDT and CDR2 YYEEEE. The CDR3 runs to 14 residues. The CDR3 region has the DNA TGTGCCAGCAGCTTGGCCCCAACCGGAAACACCATATATTTT. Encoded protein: CASSLAPTGNTIYF.

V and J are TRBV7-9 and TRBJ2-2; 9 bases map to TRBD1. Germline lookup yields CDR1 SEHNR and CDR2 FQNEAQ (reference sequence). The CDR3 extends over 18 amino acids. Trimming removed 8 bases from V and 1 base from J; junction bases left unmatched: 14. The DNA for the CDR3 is TGTGCCAGCCGTACCGGGACAGGGTTTTCTTTGAACACCGGGGAGCTGTTTTTT. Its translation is CASRTGTGFSLNTGELFF.

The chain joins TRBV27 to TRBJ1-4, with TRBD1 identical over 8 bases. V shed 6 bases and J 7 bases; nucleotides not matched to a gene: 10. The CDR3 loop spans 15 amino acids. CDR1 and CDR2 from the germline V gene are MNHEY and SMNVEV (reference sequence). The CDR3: CASSPTGGAGEKLFF. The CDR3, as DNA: TGTGCCAGCAGCCCTACAGGGGGAGCGGGTGAAAAACTGTTTTTT. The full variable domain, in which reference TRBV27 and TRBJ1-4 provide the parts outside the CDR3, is EAQVTQNPRYLITVTGKKLTVTCSQNMNHEYMSWYRQDPGLGLRQIYYSMNVEVTDKGDVPEGYKVSRKEKRNFPLILESPSPNQTSLYFCASSPTGGAGEKLFFGSGTQLSVL.

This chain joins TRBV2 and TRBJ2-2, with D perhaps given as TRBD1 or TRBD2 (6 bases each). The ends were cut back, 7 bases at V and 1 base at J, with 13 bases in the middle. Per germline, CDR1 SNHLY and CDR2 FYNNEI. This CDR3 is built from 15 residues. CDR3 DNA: TGTGCCAGCACCGAACAGGGACTGAACACCGGGGAGCTGTTTTTT. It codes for CASTEQGLNTGELFF.

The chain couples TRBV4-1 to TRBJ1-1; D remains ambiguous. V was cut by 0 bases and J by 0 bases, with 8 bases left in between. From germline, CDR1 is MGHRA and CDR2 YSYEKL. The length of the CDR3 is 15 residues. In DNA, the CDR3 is TGCGCCAGCAGCCAAGATCCAGAAATGAACACTGAAGCTTTCTTT. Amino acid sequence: CASSQDPEMNTEAFF.

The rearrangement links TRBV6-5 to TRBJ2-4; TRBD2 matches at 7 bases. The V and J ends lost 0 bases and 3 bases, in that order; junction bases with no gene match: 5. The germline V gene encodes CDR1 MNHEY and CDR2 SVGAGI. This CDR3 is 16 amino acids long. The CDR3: CASSYSGGDDKNIQYF. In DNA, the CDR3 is TGTGCCAGCAGTTACTCGGGGGGGGACGACAAAAACATTCAGTACTTC.

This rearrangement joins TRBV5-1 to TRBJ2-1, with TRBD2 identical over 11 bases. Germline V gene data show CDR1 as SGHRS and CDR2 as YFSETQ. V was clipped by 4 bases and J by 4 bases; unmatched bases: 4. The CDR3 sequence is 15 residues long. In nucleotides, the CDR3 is TGCGCCAGCAGCCCGGGACTAGCGGTTTACAATGAGCAGTTCTTC. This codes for CASSPGLAVYNEQFF. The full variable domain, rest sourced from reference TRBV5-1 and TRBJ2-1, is KAGVTQTPRYLIKTRGQQVTLSCSPISGHRSVSWYQQTPGQGLQFLFEYFSETQRNKGNFPGRFSGRQFSNSRSEMNVSTLELGDSALYLCASSPGLAVYNEQFFGPGTRLTVL.

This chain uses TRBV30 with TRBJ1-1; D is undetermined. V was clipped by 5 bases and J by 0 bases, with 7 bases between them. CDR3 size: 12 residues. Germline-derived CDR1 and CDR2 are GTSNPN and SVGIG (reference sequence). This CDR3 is CAWGTLNTEAFF. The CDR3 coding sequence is TGTGCCTGGGGTACACTGAACACTGAAGCTTTCTTT.

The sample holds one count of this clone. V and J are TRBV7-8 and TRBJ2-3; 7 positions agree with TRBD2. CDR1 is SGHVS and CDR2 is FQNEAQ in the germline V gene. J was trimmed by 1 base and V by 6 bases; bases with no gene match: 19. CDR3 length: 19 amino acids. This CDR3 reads CASRTIDTSELYGTDTQYF. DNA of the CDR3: TGTGCCAGCAGGACGATCGACACTAGCGAGCTTTATGGCACAGATACGCAGTATTTT.